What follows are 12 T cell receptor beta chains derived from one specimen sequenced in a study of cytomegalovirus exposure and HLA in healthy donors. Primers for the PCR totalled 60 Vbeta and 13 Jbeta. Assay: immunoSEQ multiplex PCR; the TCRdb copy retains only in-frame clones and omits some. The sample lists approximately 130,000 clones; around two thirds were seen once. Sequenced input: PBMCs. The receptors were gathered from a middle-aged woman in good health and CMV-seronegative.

CDR3 DNA sequence: TGCAGCGTTGAAGATCTTCAGCGGTGGGGTATGAACACTGAAGCTTTCTTT. Its translation: CSVEDLQRWGMNTEAFF. The rearrangement links TRBV29-1 to TRBJ1-1; no definite D call. Trimming pared 0 bases from V and 0 bases from J, leaving 17 bases between. The CDR3 length is 17 residues. Germline lookup yields CDR1 SQVTM and CDR2 ANQGSEA.

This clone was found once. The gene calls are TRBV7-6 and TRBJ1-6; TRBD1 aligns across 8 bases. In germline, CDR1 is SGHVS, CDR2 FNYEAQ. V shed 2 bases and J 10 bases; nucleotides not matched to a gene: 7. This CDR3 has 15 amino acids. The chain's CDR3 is CASSLLDRVDSPLHF. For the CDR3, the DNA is TGTGCCAGCAGCTTATTGGACAGGGTTGACTCACCCCTCCACTTT.

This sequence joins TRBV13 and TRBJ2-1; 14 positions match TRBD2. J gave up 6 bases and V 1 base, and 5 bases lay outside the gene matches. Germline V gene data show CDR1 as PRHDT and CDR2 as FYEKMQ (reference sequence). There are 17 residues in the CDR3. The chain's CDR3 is CASSLEVTSGGANEQFF. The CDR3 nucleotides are TGTGCCAGCAGCTTAGAGGTGACTAGCGGGGGGGCCAATGAGCAGTTCTTC.

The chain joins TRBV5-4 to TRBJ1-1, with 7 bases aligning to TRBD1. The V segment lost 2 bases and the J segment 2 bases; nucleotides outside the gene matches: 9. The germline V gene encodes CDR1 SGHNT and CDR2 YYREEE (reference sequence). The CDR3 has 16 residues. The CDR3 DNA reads TGTGCCAGCAGCTTAGGGCGGGACAGCCCTAACACTGAAGCTTTCTTT. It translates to CASSLGRDSPNTEAFF.

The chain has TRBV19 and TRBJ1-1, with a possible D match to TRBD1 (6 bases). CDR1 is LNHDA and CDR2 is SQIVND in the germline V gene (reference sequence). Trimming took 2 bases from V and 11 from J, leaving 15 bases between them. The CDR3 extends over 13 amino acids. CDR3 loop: CASSINQGLPAFF. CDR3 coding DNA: TGTGCCAGTAGTATAAACCAGGGGCTCCCGGCTTTCTTT.

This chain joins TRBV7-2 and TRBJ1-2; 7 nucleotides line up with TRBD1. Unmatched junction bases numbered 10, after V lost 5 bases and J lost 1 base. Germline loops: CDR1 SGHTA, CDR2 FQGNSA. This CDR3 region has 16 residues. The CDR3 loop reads CASSPRARGHNYGYTF. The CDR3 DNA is TGTGCCAGCAGCCCTCGGGCGAGGGGGCATAACTATGGCTACACCTTC.

Here the CDR3 reads CASSEWTGVNEKLFF. Written as DNA, the CDR3 is TGTGCCAGCAGCGAATGGACAGGTGTTAATGAAAAACTGTTTTTT. This sequence joins TRBV9 and TRBJ1-4; TRBD1 agrees at 7 bases. In germline, CDR1 is SGDLS, CDR2 YYNGEE. The CDR3 has 15 residues. V lost 3 bases to trimming and J lost 4 bases; unmatched junction nucleotides: 6.

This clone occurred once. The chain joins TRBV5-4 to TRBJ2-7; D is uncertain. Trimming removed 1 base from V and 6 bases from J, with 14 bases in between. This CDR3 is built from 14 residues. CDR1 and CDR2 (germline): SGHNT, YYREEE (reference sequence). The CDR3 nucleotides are TGTGCCAGCAGCTTGACAGCAACCCAAGGCGAGCAGTACTTC. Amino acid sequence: CASSLTATQGEQYF.

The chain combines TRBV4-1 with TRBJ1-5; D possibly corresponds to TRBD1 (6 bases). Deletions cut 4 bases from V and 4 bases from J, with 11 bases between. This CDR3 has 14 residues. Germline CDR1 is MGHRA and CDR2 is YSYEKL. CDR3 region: CASSPLGGNQPQHF. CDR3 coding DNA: TGCGCCAGCAGCCCGCTAGGGGGTAATCAGCCCCAGCATTTT.

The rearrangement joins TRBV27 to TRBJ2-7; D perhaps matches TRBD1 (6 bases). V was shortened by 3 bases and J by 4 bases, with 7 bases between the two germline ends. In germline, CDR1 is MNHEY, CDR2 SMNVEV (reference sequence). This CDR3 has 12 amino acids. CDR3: CASSFTGYEQYF. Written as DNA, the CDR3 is TGTGCCAGCAGTTTCACAGGGTACGAGCAGTACTTC.

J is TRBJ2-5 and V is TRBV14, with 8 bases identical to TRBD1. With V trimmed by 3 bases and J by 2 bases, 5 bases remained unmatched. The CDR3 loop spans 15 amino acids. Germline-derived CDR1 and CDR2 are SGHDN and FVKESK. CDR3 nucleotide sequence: TGTGCCAGCAGCCACTTCGGACAGGGTCAAGAGACCCAGTACTTC. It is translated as CASSHFGQGQETQYF. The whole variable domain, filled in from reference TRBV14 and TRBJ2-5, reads EAGVTQFPSHSVIEKGQTVTLRCDPISGHDNLYWYRRVMGKEIKFLLHFVKESKQDESGMPNNRFLAERTGGTYSTLKVQPAELEDSGVYFCASSHFGQGQETQYFGPGTRLLVL.

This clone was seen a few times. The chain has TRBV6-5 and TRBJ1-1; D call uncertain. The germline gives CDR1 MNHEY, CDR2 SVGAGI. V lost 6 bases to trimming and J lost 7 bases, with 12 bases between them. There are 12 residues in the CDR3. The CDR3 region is CASRRTRGEAFF. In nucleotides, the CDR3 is TGTGCCAGCAGGAGAACGCGGGGTGAAGCTTTCTTT.